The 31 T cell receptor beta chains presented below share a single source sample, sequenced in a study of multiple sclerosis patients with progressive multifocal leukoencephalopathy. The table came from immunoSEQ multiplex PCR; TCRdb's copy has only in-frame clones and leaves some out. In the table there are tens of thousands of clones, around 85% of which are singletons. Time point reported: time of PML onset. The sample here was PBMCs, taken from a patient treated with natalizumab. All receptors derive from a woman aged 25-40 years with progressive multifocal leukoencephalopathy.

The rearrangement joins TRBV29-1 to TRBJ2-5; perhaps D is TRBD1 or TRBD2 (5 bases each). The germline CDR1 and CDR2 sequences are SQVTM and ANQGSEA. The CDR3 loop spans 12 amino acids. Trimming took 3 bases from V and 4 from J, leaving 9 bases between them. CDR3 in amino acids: CSVEWDGETQYF. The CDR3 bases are TGCAGCGTTGAGTGGGACGGAGAGACCCAGTACTTC.

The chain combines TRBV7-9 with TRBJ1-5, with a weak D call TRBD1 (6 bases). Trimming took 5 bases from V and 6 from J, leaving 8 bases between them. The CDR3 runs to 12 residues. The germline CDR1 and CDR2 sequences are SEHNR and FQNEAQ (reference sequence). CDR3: CASSQDSQPQHF. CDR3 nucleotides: TGTGCCAGCAGCCAGGACAGTCAGCCCCAGCATTTT.

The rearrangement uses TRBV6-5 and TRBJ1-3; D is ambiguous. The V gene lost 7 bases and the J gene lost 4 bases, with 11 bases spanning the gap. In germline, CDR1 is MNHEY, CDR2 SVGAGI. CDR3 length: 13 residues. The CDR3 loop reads CASTDGSGNTIYF. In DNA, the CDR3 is TGTGCCAGCACGGACGGGTCAGGAAACACCATATATTTT.

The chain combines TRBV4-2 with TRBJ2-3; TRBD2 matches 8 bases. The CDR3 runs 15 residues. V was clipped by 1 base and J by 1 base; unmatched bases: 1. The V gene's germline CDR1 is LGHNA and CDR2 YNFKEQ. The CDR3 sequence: CASSQGREGTDTQYF. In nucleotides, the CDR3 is TGTGCCAGCAGCCAAGGGCGGGAGGGCACAGATACGCAGTATTTT.

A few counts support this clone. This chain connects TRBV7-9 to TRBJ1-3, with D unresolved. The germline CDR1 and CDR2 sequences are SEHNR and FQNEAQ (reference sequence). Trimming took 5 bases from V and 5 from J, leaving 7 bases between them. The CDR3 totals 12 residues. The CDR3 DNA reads TGTGCCAGCAGCCCCGACAGAAACACCATATATTTT. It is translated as CASSPDRNTIYF.

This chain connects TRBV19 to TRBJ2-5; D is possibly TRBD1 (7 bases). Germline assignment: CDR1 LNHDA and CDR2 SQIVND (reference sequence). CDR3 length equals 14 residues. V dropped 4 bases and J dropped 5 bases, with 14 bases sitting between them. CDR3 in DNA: TGTGCCAGTAGTAACGGGGGACAGTTGGAGACCCAGTACTTC. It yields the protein CASSNGGQLETQYF.

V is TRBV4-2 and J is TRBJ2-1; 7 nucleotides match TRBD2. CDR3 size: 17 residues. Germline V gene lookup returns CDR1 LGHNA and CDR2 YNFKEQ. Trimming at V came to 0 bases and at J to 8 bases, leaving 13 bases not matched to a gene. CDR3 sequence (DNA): TGTGCCAGCAGCCAAGATCCCCCCGGCGGGAGCTTAGATGAGCAGTTCTTC. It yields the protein CASSQDPPGGSLDEQFF.

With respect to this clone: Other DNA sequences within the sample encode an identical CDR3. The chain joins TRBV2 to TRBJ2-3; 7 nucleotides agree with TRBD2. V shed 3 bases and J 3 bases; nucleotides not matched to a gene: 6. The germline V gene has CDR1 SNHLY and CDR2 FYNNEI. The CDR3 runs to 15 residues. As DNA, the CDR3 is TGTGCCAGCAGTGAGATGGCGGGAGAAACAGATACGCAGTATTTT. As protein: CASSEMAGETDTQYF.

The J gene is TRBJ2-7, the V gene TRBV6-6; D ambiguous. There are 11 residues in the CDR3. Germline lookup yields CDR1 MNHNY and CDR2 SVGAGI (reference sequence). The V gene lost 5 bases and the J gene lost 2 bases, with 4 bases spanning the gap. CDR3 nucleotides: TGTGCCAGCAGTCCAGCCTACGAGCAGTACTTC. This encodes CASSPAYEQYF.

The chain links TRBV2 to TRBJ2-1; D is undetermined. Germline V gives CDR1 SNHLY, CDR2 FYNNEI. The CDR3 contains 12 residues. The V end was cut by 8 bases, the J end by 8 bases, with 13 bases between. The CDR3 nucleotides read TGTGCCAGCGGGTCTGCCGGGCATGAGCAGTTCTTC. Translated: CASGSAGHEQFF.

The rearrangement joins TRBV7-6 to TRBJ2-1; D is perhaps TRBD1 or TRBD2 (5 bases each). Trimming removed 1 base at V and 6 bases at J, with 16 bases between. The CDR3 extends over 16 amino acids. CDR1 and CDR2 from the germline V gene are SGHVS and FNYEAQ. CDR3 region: CASSLGSAFGGNEQFF. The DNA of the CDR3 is TGTGCCAGCAGCTTAGGTTCCGCTTTTGGGGGCAATGAGCAGTTCTTC. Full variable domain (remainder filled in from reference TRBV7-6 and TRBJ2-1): GAGVSQSPRYKVTKRGQDVALRCDPISGHVSLYWYRQALGQGPEFLTYFNYEAQQDKSGLPNDRFSAERPEGSISTLTIQRTEQRDSAMYRCASSLGSAFGGNEQFFGPGTRLTVL.

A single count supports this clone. CDR3 amino acids: CASTGEIGNTIYF. In DNA, the CDR3 is TGTGCCTCCACGGGGGAAATTGGAAACACCATATATTTT. V gene TRBV30 combines with J gene TRBJ1-3; tentative D call: TRBD1 (5 bases). Germline V gives CDR1 GTSNPN, CDR2 SVGIG (reference sequence). The CDR3 totals 13 residues. V was pared by 7 bases and J by 3 bases, with 13 bases between.

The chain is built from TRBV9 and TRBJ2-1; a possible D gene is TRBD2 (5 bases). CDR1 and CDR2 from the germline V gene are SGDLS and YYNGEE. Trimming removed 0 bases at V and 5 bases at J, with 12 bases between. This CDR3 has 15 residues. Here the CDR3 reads CASSVEWEPHNEQFF. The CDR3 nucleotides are TGTGCCAGCAGCGTAGAGTGGGAGCCGCACAATGAGCAGTTCTTC.

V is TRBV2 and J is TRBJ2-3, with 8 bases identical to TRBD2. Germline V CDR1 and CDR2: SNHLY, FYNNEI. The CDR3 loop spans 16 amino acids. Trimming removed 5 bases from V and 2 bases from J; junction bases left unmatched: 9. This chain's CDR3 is CASSKIGGATTDTQYF. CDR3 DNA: TGTGCCAGCAGTAAAATCGGGGGGGCCACCACAGATACGCAGTATTTT.

This chain's CDR3 is CASSWDRGERAFF. CDR3 coding DNA: TGTGCCAGCAGCTGGGACAGGGGAGAAAGGGCTTTCTTT. The chain uses TRBV5-4 and TRBJ1-1; TRBD1 aligns across 10 bases. The CDR3 is 13 residues long. J lost 11 bases, V lost 3 bases, and 7 bases had no gene match. The V gene's germline CDR1 is SGHNT and CDR2 YYREEE (reference sequence).

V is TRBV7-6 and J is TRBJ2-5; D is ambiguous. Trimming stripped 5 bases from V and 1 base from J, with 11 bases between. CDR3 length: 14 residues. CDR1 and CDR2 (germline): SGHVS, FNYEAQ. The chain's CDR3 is CASSALGIQETQYF. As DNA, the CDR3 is TGTGCCAGCAGCGCCCTCGGAATCCAAGAGACCCAGTACTTC.

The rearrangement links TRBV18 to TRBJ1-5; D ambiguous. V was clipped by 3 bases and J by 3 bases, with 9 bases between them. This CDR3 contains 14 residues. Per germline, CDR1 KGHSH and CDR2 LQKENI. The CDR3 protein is CASSPRWDNQPQHF. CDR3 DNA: TGTGCCAGCTCACCCAGGTGGGACAATCAGCCCCAGCATTTT.

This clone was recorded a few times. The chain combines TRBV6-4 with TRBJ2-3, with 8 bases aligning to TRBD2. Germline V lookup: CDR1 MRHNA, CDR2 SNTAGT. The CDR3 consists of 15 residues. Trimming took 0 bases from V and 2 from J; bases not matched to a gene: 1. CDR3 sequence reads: CASSDSRGATDTQYF. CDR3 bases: TGTGCCAGCAGTGACTCGCGGGGGGCCACAGATACGCAGTATTTT.

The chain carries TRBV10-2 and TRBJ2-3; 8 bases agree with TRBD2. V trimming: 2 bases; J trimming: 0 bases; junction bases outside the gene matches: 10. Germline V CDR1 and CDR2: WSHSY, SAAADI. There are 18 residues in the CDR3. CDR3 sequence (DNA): TGCGCCAGCAGTGAGGAGGCGGGACTAGGACTTAGCACAGATACGCAGTATTTT. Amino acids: CASSEEAGLGLSTDTQYF.

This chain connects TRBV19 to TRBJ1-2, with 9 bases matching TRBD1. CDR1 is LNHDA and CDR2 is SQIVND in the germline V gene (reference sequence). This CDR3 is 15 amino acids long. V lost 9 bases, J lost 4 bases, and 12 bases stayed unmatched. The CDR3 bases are TGTGCCAGCAGCACAGGGGGCCTATCCGTCTATGGCTACACCTTC. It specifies CASSTGGLSVYGYTF.

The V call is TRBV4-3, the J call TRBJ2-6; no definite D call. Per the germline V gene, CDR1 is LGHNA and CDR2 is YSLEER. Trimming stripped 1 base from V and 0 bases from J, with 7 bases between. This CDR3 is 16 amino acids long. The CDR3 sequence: CASSQVRDSGANVLTF. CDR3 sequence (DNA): TGCGCCAGCAGCCAAGTCCGCGACTCTGGGGCCAACGTCCTGACTTTC.

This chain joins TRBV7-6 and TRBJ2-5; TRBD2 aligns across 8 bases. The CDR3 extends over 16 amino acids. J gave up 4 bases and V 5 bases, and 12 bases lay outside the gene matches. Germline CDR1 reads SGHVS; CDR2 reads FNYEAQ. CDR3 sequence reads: CASSQILATSVETQYF. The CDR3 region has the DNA TGTGCCAGCAGCCAAATCCTGGCGACTAGCGTAGAGACCCAGTACTTC.

Written as DNA, the CDR3 is TGTGCCAGCAGCGTGGGACTAGCGGGACCCACAGATACGCAGTATTTT. It translates to CASSVGLAGPTDTQYF. This chain joins TRBV7-6 and TRBJ2-3, with 13 bases that match TRBD2. This CDR3 has 16 amino acids. Germline loops: CDR1 SGHVS, CDR2 FNYEAQ. J was trimmed by 2 bases and V by 5 bases; bases with no gene match: 4.

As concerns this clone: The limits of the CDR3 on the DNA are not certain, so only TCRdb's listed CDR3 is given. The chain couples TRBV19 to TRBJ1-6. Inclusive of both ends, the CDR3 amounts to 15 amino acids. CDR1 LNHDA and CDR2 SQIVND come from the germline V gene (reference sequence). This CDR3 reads CASSTSGSYNSPLHF.

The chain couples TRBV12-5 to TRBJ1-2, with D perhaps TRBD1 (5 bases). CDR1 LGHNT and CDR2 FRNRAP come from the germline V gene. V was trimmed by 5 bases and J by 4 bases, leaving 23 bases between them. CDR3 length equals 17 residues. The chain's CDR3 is CASGQDVLQGKTYGYTF. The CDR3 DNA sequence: TGTGCTAGTGGTCAAGATGTTCTGCAGGGAAAGACCTATGGCTACACCTTC.

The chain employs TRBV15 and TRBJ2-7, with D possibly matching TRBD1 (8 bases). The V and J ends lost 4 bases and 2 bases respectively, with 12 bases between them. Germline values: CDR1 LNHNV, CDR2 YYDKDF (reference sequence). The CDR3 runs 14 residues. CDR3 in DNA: TGTGCCACCAGCAATACAGGGGGGGCCTACGAGCAGTACTTC. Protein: CATSNTGGAYEQYF.

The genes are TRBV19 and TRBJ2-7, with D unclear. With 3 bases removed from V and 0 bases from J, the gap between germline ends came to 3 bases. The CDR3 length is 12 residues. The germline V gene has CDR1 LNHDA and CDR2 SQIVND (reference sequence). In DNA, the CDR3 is TGTGCCAGTAGTATTACCTCCTACGAGCAGTACTTC. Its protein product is CASSITSYEQYF.

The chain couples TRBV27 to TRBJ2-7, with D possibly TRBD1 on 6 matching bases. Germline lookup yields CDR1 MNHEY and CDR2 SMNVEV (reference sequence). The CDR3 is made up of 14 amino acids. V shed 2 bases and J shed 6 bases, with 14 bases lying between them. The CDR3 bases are TGTGCCAGCAGTTTAGGGGGCTCTCCCCGCGAGCAGTACTTC. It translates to CASSLGGSPREQYF.

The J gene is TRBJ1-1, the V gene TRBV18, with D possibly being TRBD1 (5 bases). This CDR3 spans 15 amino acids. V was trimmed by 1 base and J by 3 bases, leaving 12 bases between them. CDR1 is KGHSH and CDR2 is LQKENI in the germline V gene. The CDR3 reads CASSPLGGVDTEAFF. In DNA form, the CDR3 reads TGTGCCAGCTCACCACTCGGGGGGGTGGACACTGAAGCTTTCTTT. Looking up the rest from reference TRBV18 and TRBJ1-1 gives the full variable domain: NAGVMQNPRHLVRRRGQEARLRCSPMKGHSHVYWYRQLPEEGLKFMVYLQKENIIDESGMPKERFSAEFPKEGPSILRIQQVVRGDSAAYFCASSPLGGVDTEAFFGQGTRLTVV.

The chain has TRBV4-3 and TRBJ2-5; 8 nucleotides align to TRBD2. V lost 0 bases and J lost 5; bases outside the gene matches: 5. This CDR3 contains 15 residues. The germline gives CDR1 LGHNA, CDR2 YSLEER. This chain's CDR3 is CASSQDRVAGETQYF. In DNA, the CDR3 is TGCGCCAGCAGCCAAGATCGGGTAGCGGGGGAGACCCAGTACTTC.

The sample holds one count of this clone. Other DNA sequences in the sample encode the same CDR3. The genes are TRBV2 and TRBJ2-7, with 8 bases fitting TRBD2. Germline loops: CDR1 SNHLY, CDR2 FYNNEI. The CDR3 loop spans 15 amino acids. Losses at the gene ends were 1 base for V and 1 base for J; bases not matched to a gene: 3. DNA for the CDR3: TGTGCCAGCAGTGAAGTTGCGGGAGGATCCTACGAGCAGTACTTC. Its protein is CASSEVAGGSYEQYF.